This T cell receptor (beta chain) was recovered during a study of CD8 T cells in Susac syndrome. This CDR3 is 16 amino acids long. Trimming removed 3 bases at V and 0 bases at J, with 9 bases between. Germline V lookup: CDR1 MGHRA, CDR2 YSYEKL. Random hexamers primed reverse transcription of about 0.5 to 1 ug RNA. TCRdb passed the immunoSEQ multiplex PCR reads through MiXCR, listing each CDR3 protein once. The sample includes some 97,000 distinct CDR3 sequences, around 95% of them seen just once. The sample comprised CD8+ T cells from PBMCs. The TCR comes from a human donor with Susac syndrome. The V call is TRBV4-1, the J call TRBJ2-6, with TRBD1 as a possible D gene (5 bases). CDR3 sequence: CASSHRASSGANVLTF. DNA of the CDR3: TGCGCCAGCAGCCACAGGGCCAGCTCTGGGGCCAACGTCCTGACTTTC.